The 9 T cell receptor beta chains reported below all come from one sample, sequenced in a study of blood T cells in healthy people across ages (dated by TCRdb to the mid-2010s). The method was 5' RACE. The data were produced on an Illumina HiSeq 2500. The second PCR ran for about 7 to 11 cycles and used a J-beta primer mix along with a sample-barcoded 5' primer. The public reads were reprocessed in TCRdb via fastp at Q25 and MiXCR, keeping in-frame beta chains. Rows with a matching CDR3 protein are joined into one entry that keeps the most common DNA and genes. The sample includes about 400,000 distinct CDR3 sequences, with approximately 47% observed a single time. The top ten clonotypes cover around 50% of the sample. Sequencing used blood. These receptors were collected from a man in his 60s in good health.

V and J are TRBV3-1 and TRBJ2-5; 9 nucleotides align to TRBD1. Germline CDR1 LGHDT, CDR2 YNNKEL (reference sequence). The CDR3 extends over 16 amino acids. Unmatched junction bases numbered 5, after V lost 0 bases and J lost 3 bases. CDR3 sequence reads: CASSQEPGTGKETQYF. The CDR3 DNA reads TGTGCCAGCAGCCAAGAGCCCGGGACAGGGAAAGAGACCCAGTACTTC.

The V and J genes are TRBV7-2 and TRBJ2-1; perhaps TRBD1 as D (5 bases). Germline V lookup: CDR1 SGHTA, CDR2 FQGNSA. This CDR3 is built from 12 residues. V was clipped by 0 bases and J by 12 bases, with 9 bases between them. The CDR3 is CASSLAPTVQFF. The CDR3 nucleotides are TGTGCCAGCAGCTTAGCCCCGACAGTGCAGTTCTTC.

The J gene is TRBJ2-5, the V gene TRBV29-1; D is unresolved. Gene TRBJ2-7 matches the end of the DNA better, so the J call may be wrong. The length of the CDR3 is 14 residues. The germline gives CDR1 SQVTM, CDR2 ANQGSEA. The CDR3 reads CSVEAPNRPNEQYF. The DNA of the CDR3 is TGCAGCGTTGAAGCGCCCAACCGTCCTAACGAGCAGTACTTC.

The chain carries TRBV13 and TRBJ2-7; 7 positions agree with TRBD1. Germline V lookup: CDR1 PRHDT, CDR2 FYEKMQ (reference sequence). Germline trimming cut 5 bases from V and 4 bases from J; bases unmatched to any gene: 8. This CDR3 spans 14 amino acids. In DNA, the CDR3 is TGTGCCAGCAGCCCCTGGGACAGATTATACGAGCAGTACTTC. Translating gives CASSPWDRLYEQYF.

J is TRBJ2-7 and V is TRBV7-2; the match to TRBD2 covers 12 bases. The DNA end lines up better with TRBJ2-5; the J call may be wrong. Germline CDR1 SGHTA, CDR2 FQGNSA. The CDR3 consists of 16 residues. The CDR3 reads CASSVGASGGGETQYF. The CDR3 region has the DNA TGTGCCAGCAGCGTGGGCGCTAGCGGGGGGGGAGAGACCCAGTACTTC.

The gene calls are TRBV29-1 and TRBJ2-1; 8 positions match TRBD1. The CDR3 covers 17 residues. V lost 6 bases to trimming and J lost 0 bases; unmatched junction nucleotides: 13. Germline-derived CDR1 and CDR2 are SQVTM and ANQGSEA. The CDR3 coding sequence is TGCAGCGTGCCAACCCCCGGACAGGGTAGCTCCTACAATGAGCAGTTCTTC. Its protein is CSVPTPGQGSSYNEQFF.

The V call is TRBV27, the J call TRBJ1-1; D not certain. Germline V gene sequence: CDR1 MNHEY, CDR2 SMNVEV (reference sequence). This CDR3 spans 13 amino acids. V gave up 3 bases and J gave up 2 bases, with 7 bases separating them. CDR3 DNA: TGTGCCAGCAGTTTCGGCCATAACACTGAAGCTTTCTTT. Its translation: CASSFGHNTEAFF.

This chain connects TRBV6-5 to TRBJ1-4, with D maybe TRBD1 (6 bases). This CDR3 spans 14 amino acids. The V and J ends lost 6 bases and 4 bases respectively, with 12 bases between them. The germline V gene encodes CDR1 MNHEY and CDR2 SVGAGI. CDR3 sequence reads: CASSRGQNNEKLFF. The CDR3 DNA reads TGTGCCAGCAGCCGAGGACAGAATAATGAAAAACTGTTTTTT.

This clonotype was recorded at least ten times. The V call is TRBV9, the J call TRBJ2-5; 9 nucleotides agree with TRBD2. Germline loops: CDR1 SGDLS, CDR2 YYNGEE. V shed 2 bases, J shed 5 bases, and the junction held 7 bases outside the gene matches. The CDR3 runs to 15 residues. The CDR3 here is CASSVRAGGGETQYF. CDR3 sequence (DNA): TGTGCCAGCAGCGTCCGAGCGGGAGGAGGGGAGACCCAGTACTTC.